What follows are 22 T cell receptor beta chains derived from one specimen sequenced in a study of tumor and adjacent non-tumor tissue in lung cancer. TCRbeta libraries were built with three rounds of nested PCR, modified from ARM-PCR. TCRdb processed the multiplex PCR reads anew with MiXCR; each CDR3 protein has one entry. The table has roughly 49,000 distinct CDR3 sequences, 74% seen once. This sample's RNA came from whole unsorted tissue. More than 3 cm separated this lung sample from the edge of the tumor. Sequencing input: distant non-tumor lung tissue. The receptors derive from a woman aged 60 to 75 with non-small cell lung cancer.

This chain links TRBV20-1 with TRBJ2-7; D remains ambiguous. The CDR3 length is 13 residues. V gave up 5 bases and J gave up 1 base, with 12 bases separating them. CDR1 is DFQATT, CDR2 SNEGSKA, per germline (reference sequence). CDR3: CSASRRPSYEQYF. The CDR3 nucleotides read TGCAGTGCTTCCCGACGGCCTTCCTACGAGCAGTACTTC.

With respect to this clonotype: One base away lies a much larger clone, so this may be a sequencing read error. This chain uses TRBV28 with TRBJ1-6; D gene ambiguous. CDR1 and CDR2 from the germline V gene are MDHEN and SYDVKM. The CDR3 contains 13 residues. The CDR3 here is CASTLWDFSPLHF. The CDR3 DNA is TGTGCCAGCACTTTATGGGATTTCTCACCCCTCCACTTT.

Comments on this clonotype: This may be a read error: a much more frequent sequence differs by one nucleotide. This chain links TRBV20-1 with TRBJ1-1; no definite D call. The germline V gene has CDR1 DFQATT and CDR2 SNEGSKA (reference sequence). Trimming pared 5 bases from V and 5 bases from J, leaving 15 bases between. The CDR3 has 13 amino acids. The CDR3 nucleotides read TGCAGTGCTTCGACGCTCAGGAAGACTGAAGCTTTCTTT. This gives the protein CSASTLRKTEAFF.

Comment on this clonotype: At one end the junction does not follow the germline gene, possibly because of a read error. The CDR3 loop is CASNYPDGTEAFF. The CDR3 DNA reads TGCGCCAGCAATTACCCGGACGGCACTGAAGCTTTCTTT. This chain joins TRBV6-6 and TRBJ1-1; the D is unclear. The CDR3 loop spans 13 amino acids. In germline, CDR1 is MNHNY, CDR2 SVGAGI (reference sequence).

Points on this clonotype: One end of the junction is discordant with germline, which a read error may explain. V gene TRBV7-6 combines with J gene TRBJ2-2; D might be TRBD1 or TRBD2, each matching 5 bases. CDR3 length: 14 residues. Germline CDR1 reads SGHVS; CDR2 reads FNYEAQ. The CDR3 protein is CASSLRVDTGDLFF. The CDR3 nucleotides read TGCGCCAGCAGCTTAAGAGTAGACACTGGGGACCTGTTTTTT.

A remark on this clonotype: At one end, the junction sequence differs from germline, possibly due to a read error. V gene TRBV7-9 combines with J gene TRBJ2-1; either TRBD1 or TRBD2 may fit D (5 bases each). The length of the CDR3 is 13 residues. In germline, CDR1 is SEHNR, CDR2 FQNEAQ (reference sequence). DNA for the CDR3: TGTGCCAGCAGCCCCGAAAGTCAGGGAGAGCAGTCCTTC. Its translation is CASSPESQGEQSF.

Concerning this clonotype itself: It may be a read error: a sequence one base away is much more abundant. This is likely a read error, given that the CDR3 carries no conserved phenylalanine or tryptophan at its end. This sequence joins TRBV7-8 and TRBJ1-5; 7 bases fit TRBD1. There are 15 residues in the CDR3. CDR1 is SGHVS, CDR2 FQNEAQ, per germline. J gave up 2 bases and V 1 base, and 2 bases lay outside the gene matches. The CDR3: CASSLVGTGNQPQHL. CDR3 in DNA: TGTGCCAGCAGCTTAGTTGGGACAGGCAATCAGCCCCAGCATCTT.

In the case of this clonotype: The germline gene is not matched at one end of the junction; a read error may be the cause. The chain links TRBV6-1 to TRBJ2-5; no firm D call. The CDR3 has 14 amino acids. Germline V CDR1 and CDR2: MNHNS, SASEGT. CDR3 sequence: CASSTGQWREAQYF. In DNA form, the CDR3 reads TGTGCCAGCAGTACGGGTCAGTGGAGAGAGGCCCAGTACTTC.

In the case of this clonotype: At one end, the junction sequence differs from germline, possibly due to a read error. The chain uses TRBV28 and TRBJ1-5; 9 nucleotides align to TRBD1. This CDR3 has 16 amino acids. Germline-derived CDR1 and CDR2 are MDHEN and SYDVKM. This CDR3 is CASHYTGTGSNQLQHF. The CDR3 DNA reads TGTGCCAGCCATTATACCGGGACAGGGAGCAATCAGCTCCAGCATTTT.

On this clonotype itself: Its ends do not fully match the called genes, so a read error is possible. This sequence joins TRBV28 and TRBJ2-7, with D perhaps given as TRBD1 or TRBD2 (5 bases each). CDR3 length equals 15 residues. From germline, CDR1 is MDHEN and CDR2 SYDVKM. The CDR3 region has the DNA TGTGCCAGCAGTTTCGTTGGGGGATCCAGCCATGAGCACTACTTC. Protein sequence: CASSFVGGSSHEHYF.

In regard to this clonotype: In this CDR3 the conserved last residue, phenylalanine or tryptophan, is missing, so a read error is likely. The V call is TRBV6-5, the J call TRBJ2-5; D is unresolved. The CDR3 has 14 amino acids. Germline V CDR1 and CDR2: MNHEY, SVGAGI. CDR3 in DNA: TGTGCCAGCAGTGCCCATGGAGAGGAAGAGATCCAGTACATC. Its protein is CASSAHGEEEIQYI.

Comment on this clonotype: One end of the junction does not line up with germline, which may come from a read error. The DNA of the CDR3 is TGTGCCAGCAGTCTATTGCCTCCTGCCTACACCGAAGCTTTCTTT. The encoded protein is CASSLLPPAYTEAFF. The V call is TRBV28, the J call TRBJ1-1, with unresolved D. CDR3 size: 15 residues. The germline gives CDR1 MDHEN, CDR2 SYDVKM.

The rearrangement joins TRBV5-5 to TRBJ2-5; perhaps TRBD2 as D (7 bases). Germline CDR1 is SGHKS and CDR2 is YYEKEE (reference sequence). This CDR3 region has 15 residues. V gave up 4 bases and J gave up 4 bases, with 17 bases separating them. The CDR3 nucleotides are TGTGCCAGCAGCGATTATAAACGGGGGGCAGAGACCCAGTACTTC. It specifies CASSDYKRGAETQYF.

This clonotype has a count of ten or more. The CDR3 DNA follows: TGTGCCAGCAGTTTGCACCAGAACACTGAAGCTTTCTTT. Protein product: CASSLHQNTEAFF. This chain links TRBV28 with TRBJ1-1; D not resolved. The germline gives CDR1 MDHEN, CDR2 SYDVKM. V gave up 3 bases and J gave up 1 base, with 6 bases separating them. There are 13 residues in the CDR3.

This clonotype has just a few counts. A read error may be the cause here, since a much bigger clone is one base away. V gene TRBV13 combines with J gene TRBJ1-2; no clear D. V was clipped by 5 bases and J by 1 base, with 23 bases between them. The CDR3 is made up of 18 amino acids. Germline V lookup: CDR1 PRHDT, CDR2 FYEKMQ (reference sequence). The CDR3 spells CASSPERRHNMFNYGYTF. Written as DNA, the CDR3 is TGTGCCAGCAGCCCCGAAAGGAGACACAACATGTTTAACTATGGCTACACCTTC.

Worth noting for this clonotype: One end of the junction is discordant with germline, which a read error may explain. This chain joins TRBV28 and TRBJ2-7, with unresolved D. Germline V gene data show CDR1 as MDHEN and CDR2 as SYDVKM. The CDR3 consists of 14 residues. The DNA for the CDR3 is TGTGTCAGCAGTTTGCTTCTCACCTCCTACGAGCAGTACTTC. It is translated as CVSSLLLTSYEQYF.

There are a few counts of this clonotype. As DNA, the CDR3 is TGTGCCACCTCTCCTAATAAGGCAGATGAGCAGTTCTTC. It specifies CATSPNKADEQFF. The chain links TRBV18 to TRBJ2-1, with D unresolved. Germline CDR1 KGHSH, CDR2 LQKENI. The CDR3 loop spans 13 amino acids. V shed 10 bases and J shed 8 bases, with 18 bases lying between them.

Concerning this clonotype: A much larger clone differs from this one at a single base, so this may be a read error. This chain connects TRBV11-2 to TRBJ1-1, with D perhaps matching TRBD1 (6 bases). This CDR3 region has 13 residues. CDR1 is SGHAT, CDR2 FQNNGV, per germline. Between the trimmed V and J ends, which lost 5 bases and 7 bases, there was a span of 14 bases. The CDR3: CASSLHRGIEAFF. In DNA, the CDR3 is TGTGCCAGCAGCCTCCATAGGGGGATTGAAGCTTTCTTT.

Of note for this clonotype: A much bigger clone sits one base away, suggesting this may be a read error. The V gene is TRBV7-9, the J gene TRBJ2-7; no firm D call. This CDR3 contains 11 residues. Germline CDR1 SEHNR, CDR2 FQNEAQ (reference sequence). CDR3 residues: CASSFLGELYF. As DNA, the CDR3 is TGTGCCAGCAGCTTCTTAGGCGAGCTGTACTTC.

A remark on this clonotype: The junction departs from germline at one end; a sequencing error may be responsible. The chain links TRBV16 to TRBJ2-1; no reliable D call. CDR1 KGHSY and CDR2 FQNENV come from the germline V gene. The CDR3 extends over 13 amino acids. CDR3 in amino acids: CASTTDLYNEQLF. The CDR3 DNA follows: TGTGCCAGCACAACTGATCTTTACAATGAGCAACTCTTC.

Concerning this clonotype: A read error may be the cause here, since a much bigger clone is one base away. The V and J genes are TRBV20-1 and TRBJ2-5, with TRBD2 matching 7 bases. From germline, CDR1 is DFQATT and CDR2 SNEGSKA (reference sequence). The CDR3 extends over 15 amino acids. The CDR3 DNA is TGCAATGCCAGTGAAGCGGGATTTGGGATAGAGACCCAGTACTTC. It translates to CNASEAGFGIETQYF.

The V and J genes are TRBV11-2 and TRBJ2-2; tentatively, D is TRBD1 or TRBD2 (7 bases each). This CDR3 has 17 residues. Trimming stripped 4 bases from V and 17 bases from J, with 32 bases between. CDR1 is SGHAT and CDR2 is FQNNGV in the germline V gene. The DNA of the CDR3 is TGTGCCAGCAGCTCTCCCAGGGGGGGCGGAACACCGGGGAGTTGTTTTTTT. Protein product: CASSSPRGGGTPGSCFF.